This is a list of T cell receptor beta chains from one sample in a study of blood T cell repertoires in COVID-19. The protocol was immunoSEQ multiplex PCR, while the TCRdb copy is restricted to in-frame clones and leaves out a portion. This table holds about 100,000 clones, more than 70% found once. The material sequenced was peripheral blood. The receptors here all came from a woman aged 55-70 years in a cohort sampled during active or convalescent COVID-19. The CDR3 runs from the conserved cysteine through the conserved F or W. A D gene is named only where the DNA matches it firmly. Clone size is stated in some rows and not others, as once, few, many or a class when expanded.

cdr3_aa,cdr3_nt,v_call,d_call,clone_size,j_call
CASSPDRVDQPQHF,TGTGCCAGCAGCCCAGACCGGGTGGATCAGCCCCAGCATTTT,TRBV7-9,NA,NA,TRBJ1-5
CAWSEAGTGDKLFF,TGTGCCTGGAGTGAGGCCGGGACAGGGGACAAACTGTTTTTT,TRBV30,TRBD1,NA,TRBJ1-4
CASSSSGVYNEQFF,TGTGCCAGCAGCTCTAGCGGGGTCTACAATGAGCAGTTCTTC,TRBV7-2,TRBD2,NA,TRBJ2-1
CASSSAGVNTGELFF,TGTGCCAGCAGCTCAGCGGGAGTGAACACCGGGGAGCTGTTTTTT,TRBV11-3,TRBD2,NA,TRBJ2-2
CASSPMGGQGRNEKLFF,TGTGCCAGCTCACCCATGGGGGGACAGGGACGAAATGAAAAACTGTTTTTT,TRBV18,TRBD1,NA,TRBJ1-4
CASSAQLAGAQETQYF,TGCGCCAGCAGCGCCCAACTAGCGGGGGCCCAGGAGACCCAGTACTTC,TRBV5-1,TRBD2,NA,TRBJ2-5
CASSTRGYEQYF,TGTGCCAGCAGTACAAGGGGTTACGAGCAGTACTTC,TRBV12-3/TRBV12-4,NA,NA,TRBJ2-7
CASSHSPVGQGRNEQFF,TGTGCCAGCAGCCACTCACCAGTGGGACAGGGGAGGAATGAGCAGTTCTTC,TRBV7-9,TRBD1,NA,TRBJ2-1
CASTSDFNQPQHF,TGTGCCAGCACGTCAGATTTCAATCAGCCCCAGCATTTT,TRBV2,NA,NA,TRBJ1-5
CASRSGTGGIGELFF,TGTGCCAGCAGATCGGGGACAGGGGGTATCGGGGAGCTGTTTTTT,TRBV6-5,TRBD1,NA,TRBJ2-2
CASSQLTGEAFF,TGTGCCAGCAGCCAACTAACAGGCGAAGCTTTCTTT,TRBV4-2,NA,few,TRBJ1-1
CASSGGTAYSNQPQHF,TGTGCCAGTAGTGGAGGGACCGCCTATAGCAATCAGCCCCAGCATTTT,TRBV19,NA,NA,TRBJ1-5
CASQGDSTYEQYF,TGTGCCAGCCAGGGCGACTCCACCTACGAGCAGTACTTC,TRBV28,NA,once,TRBJ2-7
CASSPLGYEQYF,TGTGCCAGCAGCCCCCTCGGCTACGAGCAGTACTTC,TRBV3-1/TRBV3-2,NA,NA,TRBJ2-7
CASSLRTDRFAFF,TGTGCCAGCAGCTTGAGGACAGATCGGTTTGCTTTCTTT,TRBV7-8,NA,NA,TRBJ1-1
CASSGGTGLTGNTIYF,TGTGCCAGCAGTGGTGGGACAGGGTTGACCGGAAACACCATATATTTT,TRBV25-1,TRBD1,NA,TRBJ1-3
CASSYEPGANTEAFF,TGCGCCAGCAGCTATGAGCCGGGAGCGAACACTGAAGCTTTCTTT,TRBV5-1,NA,NA,TRBJ1-1
CASSSSLRKGELFF,TGTGCCAGCAGCTCCTCGCTGCGTAAGGGGGAGCTGTTTTTT,TRBV11-2,NA,large,TRBJ2-2
CASSLESRDREGEQYF,TGTGCCAGCAGCCTAGAAAGCCGGGACAGGGAAGGCGAGCAGTACTTC,TRBV7-6,TRBD1,few,TRBJ2-7
CASSINTGARDTQYF,TGTGCCAGTAGTATCAATACAGGGGCCCGGGATACGCAGTATTTT,TRBV19,TRBD1,NA,TRBJ2-3
CASSLNSPAYEQYF,TGTGCCAGCAGCTTAAACAGCCCAGCCTACGAGCAGTACTTC,TRBV7-2,NA,NA,TRBJ2-7
CASSEGYRGNYGYTF,TGTGCCAGCAGTGAAGGGTACAGGGGGAACTATGGCTACACCTTC,TRBV2,TRBD1,NA,TRBJ1-2
CASSPTGGLNTEAFF,TGTGCCAGCTCACCGACAGGGGGCTTGAACACTGAAGCTTTCTTT,TRBV18,TRBD1,NA,TRBJ1-1
CASSLGPGIQPQHF,TGTGCCAGCAGCTTGGGTCCAGGTATCCAGCCCCAGCATTTT,TRBV5-8,NA,few,TRBJ1-5
CASSSTTEAFF,TGTGCCAGCAGTTCCACAACTGAAGCTTTCTTT,TRBV28,NA,NA,TRBJ1-1
CAADGSSGTGDEKLFF,TGTGCCGCCGATGGGTCCTCCGGGACAGGGGATGAAAAACTGTTTTTT,TRBV30,TRBD1,NA,TRBJ1-4
CASSLSVANTEAFF,TGTGCCAGCAGCTTGTCGGTCGCGAACACTGAAGCTTTCTTT,TRBV5-4,NA,NA,TRBJ1-1
CASSATRGTEAFF,TGTGCCAGCAGTGCTACCAGGGGAACTGAAGCTTTCTTT,TRBV2,NA,NA,TRBJ1-1
CASSIDRWQGKAFF,TGTGCCAGTAGTATAGATAGGTGGCAGGGGAAAGCTTTCTTT,TRBV19,NA,few,TRBJ1-1
CASGQGNTEAFF,TGCGCCAGCGGACAGGGGAACACTGAAGCTTTCTTT,TRBV5-1,TRBD1,few,TRBJ1-1
CASRQGDRLFSPLHF,TGTGCCAGCAGGCAAGGGGACAGGCTGTTTTCACCCCTCCACTTT,TRBV6-6,TRBD1,NA,TRBJ1-6
CATTTAGRGTEAFF,TGTGCCACCACTACGGCGGGAAGGGGCACTGAAGCTTTCTTT,TRBV19,NA,few,TRBJ1-1
CASSTLDRGYGYTF,TGTGCCAGCAGCACCTTGGACAGGGGTTATGGCTACACCTTC,TRBV6-2/TRBV6-3,TRBD1,NA,TRBJ1-2
CASSLGSGQDRFF,TGTGCCAGCAGCTTAGGGTCGGGACAGGACCGGTTCTTC,TRBV7-9,TRBD1,NA,TRBJ2-1
CASSLVNGGYTF,TGTGCCAGCAGTTTAGTAAACGGGGGCTACACCTTC,TRBV28,NA,NA,TRBJ1-2
CASSTRDRPFSYEQYF,TGTGCCAGCAGTACCCGGGACAGGCCTTTTTCCTACGAGCAGTACTTC,TRBV27,TRBD1,NA,TRBJ2-7